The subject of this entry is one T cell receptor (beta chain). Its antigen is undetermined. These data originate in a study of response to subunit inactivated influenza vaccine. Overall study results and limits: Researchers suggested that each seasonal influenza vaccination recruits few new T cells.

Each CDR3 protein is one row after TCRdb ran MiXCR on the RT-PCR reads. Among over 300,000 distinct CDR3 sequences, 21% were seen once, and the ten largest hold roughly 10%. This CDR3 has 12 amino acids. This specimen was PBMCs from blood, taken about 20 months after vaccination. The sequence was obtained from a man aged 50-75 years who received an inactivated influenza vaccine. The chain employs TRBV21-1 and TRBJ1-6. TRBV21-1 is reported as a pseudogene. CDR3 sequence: CASKNYNSPLHF. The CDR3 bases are TGTGCCAGCAAGAACTATAATTCACCCCTCCACTTT.